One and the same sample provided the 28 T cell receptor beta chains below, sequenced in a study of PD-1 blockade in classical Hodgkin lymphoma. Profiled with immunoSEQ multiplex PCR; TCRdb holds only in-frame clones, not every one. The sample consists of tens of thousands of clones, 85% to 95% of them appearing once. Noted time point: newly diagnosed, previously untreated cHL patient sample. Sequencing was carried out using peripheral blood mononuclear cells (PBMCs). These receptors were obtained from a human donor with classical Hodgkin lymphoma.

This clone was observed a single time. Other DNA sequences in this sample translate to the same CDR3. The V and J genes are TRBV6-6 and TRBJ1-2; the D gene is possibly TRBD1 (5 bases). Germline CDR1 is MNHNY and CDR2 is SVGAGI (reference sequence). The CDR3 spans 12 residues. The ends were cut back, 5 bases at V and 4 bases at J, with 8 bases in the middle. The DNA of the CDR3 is TGTGCCAGCAGTAGGGACGGCTATGGCTACACCTTC. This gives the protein CASSRDGYGYTF.

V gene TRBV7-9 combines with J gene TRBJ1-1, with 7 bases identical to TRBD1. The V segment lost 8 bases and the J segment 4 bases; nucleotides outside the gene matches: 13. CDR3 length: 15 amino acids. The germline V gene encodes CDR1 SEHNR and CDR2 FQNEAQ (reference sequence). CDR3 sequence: CASVTQGGISTEAFF. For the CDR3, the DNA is TGTGCCAGCGTCACCCAGGGGGGAATATCCACTGAAGCTTTCTTT. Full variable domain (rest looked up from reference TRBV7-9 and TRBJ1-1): DTGVSQNPRHKITKRGQNVTFRCDPISEHNRLYWYRQTLGQGPEFLTYFQNEAQLEKSRLLSDRFSAERPKGSFSTLEIQRTEQGDSAMYLCASVTQGGISTEAFFGQGTRLTVV.

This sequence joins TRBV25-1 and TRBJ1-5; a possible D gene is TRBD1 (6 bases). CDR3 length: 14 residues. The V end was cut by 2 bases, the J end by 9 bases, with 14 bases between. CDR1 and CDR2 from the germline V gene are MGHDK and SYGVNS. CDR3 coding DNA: TGTGCCAGCAGTGAACAGGGGTCAATCAGGCCCCAGCATTTT. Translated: CASSEQGSIRPQHF.

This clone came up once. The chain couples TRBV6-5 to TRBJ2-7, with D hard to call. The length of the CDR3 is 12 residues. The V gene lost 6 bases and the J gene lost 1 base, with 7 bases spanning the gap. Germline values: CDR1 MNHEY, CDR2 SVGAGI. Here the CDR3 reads CASSRSSYEQYF. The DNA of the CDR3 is TGTGCCAGCAGCAGGAGTTCCTACGAGCAGTACTTC.

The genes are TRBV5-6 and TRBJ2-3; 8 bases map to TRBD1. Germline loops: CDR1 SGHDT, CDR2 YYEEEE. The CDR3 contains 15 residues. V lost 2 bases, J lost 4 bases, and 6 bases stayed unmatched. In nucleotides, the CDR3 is TGTGCCAGCAGCTTCCTGGACAGGGACTCAGATACGCAGTATTTT. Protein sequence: CASSFLDRDSDTQYF.

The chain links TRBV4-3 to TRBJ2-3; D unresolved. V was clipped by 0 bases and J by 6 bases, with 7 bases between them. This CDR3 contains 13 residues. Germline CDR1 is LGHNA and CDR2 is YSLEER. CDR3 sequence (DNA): TGCGCCAGCAGCCAAGATCGGTGGGATACGCAGTATTTT. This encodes CASSQDRWDTQYF.

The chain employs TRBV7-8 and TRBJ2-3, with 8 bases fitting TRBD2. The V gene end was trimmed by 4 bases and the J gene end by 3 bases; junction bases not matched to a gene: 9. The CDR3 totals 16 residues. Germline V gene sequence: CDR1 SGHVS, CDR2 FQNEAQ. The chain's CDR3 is CASSSRAGVATDTQYF. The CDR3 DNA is TGTGCCAGCAGCTCCCGAGCGGGAGTGGCGACAGATACGCAGTATTTT.

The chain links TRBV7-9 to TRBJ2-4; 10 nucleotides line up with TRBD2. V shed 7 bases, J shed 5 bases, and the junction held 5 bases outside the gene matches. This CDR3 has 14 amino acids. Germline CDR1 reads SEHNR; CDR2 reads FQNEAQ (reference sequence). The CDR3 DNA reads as TGTGCCAGCACCCCTCTAGCGGGAGAAAACATTCAGTACTTC. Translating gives CASTPLAGENIQYF.

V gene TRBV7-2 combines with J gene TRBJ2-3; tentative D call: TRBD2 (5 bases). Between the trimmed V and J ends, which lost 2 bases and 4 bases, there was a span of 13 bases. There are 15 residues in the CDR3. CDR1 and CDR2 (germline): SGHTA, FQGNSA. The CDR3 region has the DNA TGTGCCAGCAGCTTATTCGGCGGGCGGGCAGATACGCAGTATTTT. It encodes CASSLFGGRADTQYF.

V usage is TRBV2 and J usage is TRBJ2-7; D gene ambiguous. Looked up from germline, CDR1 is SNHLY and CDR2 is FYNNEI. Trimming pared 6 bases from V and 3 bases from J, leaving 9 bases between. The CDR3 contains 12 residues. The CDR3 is CASSLFIYEQYF. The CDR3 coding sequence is TGTGCCAGCAGCCTCTTTATCTACGAGCAGTACTTC. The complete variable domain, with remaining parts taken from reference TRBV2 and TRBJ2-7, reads EPEVTQTPSHQVTQMGQEVILRCVPISNHLYFYWYRQILGQKVEFLVSFYNNEISEKSEIFDDQFSVERPDGSNFTLKIRSTKLEDSAMYFCASSLFIYEQYFGPGTRLTVT.

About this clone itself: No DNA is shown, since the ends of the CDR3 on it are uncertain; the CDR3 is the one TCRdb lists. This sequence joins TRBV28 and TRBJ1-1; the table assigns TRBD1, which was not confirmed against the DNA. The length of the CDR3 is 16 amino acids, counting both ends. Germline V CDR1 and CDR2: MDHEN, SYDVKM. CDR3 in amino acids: CASSSSEAGKDTEAFF.

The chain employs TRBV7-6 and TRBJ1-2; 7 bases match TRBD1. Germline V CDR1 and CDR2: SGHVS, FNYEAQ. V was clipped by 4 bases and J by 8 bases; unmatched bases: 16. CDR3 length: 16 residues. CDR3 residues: CASSSLTGEDLRGYTF. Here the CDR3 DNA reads TGTGCCAGCAGCTCTCTTACAGGGGAAGACTTGAGAGGCTACACCTTC.

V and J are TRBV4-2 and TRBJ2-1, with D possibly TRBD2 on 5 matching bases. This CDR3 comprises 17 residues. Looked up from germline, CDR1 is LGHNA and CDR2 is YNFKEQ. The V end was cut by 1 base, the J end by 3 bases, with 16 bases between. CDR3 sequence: CASSQGLGATDYNEQFF. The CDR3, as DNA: TGTGCCAGCAGCCAAGGCCTGGGAGCTACCGACTACAATGAGCAGTTCTTC.

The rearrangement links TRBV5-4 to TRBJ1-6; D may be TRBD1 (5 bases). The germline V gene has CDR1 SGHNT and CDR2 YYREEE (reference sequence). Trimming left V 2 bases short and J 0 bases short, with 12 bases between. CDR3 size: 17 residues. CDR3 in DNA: TGTGCCAGCAGCTTTCGGGGGATCTCCTCCTATAATTCACCCCTCCACTTT. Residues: CASSFRGISSYNSPLHF.

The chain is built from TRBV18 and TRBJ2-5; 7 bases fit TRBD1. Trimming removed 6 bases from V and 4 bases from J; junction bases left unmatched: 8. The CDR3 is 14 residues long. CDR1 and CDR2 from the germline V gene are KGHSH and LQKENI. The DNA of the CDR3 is TGTGCCAGCTCGGACGTAGGGGGCGGAGAGACCCAGTACTTC. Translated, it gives CASSDVGGGETQYF.

The CDR3 DNA sequence: TGCGCCAGCAGCCAACTCGGACGGGTTTCTGGAAACACCATATATTTT. Protein product: CASSQLGRVSGNTIYF. The V and J genes are TRBV4-1 and TRBJ1-3; unclear D gene. V lost 2 bases, J lost 1 base, and 12 bases lay in between. In germline, CDR1 is MGHRA, CDR2 YSYEKL. This CDR3 comprises 16 residues.

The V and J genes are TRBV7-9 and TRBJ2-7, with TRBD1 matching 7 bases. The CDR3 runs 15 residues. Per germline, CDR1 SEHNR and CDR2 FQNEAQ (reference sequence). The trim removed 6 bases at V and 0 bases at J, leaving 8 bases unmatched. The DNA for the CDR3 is TGTGCCAGCAGTGAAAGACAGGGTAGCTCCTACGAGCAGTACTTC. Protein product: CASSERQGSSYEQYF.

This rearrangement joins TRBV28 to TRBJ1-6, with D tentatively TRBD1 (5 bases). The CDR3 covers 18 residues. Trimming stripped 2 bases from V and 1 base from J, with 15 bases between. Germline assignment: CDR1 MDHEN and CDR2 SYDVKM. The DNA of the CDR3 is TGTGCCAGCAGTTTAAGCAGGGTGCCGGATTCCTATAATTCACCCCTCCACTTT. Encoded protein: CASSLSRVPDSYNSPLHF.

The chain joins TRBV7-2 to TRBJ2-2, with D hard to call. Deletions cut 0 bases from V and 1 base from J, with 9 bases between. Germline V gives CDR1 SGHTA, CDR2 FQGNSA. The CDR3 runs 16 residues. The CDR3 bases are TGTGCCAGCAGCTTAGCGTTTTGGCGGAACACCGGGGAGCTGTTTTTT. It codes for CASSLAFWRNTGELFF.

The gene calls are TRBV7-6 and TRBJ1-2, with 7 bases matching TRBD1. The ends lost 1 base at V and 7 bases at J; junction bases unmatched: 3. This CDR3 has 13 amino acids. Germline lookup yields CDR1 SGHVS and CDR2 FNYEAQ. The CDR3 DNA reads TGTGCCAGCAGCTTAGGACAGGGAACTGGCTACACCTTC. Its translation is CASSLGQGTGYTF.

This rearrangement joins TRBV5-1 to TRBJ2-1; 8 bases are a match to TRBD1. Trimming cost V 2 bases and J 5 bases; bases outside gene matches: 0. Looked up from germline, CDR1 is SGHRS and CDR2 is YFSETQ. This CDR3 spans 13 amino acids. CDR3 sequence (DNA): TGCGCCAGCAGCTTACAGGGGGACAATGAGCAGTTCTTC. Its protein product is CASSLQGDNEQFF.

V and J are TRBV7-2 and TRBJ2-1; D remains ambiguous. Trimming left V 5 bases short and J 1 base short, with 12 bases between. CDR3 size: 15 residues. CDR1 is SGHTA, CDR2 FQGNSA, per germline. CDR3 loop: CASSPGPPSYNEQFF. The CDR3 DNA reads TGTGCCAGCAGCCCTGGACCCCCGTCCTACAATGAGCAGTTCTTC.

Written as DNA, the CDR3 is TGTGCCAGCACCAAGCCGGGGACAGGGCATGGCTACACCTTC. Translating gives CASTKPGTGHGYTF. V and J are TRBV6-1 and TRBJ1-2, with 9 bases identical to TRBD1. Per the germline V gene, CDR1 is MNHNS and CDR2 is SASEGT. The junction had 9 bases not matched to a gene; V was cut back by 7 bases and J by 6 bases. The length of the CDR3 is 14 residues.

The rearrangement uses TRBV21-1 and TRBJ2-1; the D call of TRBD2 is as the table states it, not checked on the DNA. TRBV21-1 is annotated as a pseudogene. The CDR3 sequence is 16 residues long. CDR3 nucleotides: TGTGCCAGCCCAAAGGGCGGGGGGAGCTCCTACAATGAGCAGTTCTTC. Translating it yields CASPKGGGSSYNEQFF.

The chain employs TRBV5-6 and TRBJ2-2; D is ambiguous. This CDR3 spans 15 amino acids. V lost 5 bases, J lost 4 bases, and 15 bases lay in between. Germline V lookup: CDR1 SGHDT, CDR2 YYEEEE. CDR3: CASRVDTTLTGELFF. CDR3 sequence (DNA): TGTGCCAGCAGGGTTGACACTACCCTCACCGGGGAGCTGTTTTTT.

CDR3 amino acids: CASSQGAVPGTEAFF. CDR3 in DNA: TGTGCCAGCAGCCAAGGGGCCGTGCCGGGGACTGAAGCTTTCTTT. The genes are TRBV14 and TRBJ1-1; D is undetermined. Germline CDR1 reads SGHDN; CDR2 reads FVKESK. V was shortened by 1 base and J by 5 bases, with 14 bases between the two germline ends. The CDR3 is made up of 15 amino acids.

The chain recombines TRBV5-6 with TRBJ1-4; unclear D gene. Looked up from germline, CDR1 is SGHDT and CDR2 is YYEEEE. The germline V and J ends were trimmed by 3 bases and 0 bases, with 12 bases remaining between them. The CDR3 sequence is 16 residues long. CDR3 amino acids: CASSSYDGTTNEKLFF. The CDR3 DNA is TGTGCCAGCAGCTCCTATGACGGGACAACTAATGAAAAACTGTTTTTT.

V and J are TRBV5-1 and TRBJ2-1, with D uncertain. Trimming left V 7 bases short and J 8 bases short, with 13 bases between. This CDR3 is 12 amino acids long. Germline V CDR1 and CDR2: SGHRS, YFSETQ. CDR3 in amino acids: CASALGLDEQFF. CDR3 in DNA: TGCGCCAGCGCCCTAGGTTTAGATGAGCAGTTCTTC.